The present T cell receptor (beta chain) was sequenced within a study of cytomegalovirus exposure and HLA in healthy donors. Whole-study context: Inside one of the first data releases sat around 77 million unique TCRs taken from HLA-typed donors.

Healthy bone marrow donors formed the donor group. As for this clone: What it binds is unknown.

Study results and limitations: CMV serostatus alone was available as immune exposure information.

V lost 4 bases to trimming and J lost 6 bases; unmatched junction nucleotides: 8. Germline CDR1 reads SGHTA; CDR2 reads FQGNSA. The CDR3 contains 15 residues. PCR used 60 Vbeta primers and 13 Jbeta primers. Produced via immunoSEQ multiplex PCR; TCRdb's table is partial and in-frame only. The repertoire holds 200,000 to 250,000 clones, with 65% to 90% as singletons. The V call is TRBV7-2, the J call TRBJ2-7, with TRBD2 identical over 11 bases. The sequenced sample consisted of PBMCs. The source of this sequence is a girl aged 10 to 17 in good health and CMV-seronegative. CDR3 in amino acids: CASSSGTSGSLEQYF. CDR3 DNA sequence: TGTGCCAGCAGCTCCGGGACTAGCGGTTCCCTCGAGCAGTACTTC.